Described below is a single T cell receptor beta chain sequence and its context. Its antigen is undetermined. This sample stems from a study of vaccination effects on CD4 cells after COVID-19. The germline V gene has CDR1 WSHSY and CDR2 SAAADI. The CDR3 loop spans 14 amino acids. Libraries were prepared by immunoSEQ multiplex PCR; TCRdb keeps only in-frame clonotypes and omits some of them. Among about 61,000 clones, around 81% were seen once, and the ten largest hold about 2.5%. The ViraFEST assay expanded antigen-specific CD4+ T cells with viral peptide pools before sequencing. After about 10 days in culture, the CD4+ T cells were isolated. With around 10 ug/ml peptides and 7.5 to 10 IU/ml IL-2, approximately 2.2 million PBMC per well were cultured. Study-wide points: Nearly all vaccine-induced clones in healthy recipients recognized only SARS-CoV-2.

The TCR originated in a human donor who received a COVID-19 vaccine. The source material was CD4+ T cells from PBMCs cultured with HCoV-229E spike peptides, sampled before COVID-19 vaccination. The rearrangement joins TRBV10-2 to TRBJ2-7; TRBD1 matches at 7 bases. The CDR3 DNA sequence: TGCGTTACAAAGGGGGACAGAAAAGGCTACGAGCAGTACGTC. As protein: CVTKGDRKGYEQYV.